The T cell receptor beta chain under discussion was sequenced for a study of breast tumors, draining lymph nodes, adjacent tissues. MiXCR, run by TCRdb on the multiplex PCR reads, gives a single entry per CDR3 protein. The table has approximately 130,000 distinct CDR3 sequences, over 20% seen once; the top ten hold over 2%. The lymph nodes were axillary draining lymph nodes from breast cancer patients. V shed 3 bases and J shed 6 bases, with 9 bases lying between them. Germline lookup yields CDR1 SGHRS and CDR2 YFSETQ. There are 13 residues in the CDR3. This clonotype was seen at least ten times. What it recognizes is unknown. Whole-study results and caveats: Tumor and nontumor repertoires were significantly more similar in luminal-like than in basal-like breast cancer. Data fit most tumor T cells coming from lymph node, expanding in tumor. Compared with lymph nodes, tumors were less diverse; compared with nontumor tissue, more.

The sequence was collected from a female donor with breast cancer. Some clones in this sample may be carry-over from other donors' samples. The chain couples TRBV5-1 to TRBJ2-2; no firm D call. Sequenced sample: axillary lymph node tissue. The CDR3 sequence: CASSYSIPGELFF. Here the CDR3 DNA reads TGCGCCAGCAGCTACTCTATTCCCGGGGAGCTGTTTTTT.